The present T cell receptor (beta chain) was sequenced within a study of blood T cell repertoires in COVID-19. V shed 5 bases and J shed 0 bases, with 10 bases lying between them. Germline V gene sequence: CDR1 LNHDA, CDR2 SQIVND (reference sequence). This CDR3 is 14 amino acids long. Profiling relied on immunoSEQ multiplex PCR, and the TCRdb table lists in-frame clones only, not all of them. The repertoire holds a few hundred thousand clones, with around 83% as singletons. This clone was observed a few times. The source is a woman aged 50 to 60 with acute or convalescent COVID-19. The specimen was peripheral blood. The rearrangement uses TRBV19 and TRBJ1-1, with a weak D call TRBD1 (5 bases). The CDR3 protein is CASSRQNMNTEAFF. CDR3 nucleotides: TGTGCCAGTAGTCGACAGAACATGAACACTGAAGCTTTCTTT.